The 21 T cell receptor beta chains below all came from one sample that was sequenced in a study of early T cells in non-severe SARS-CoV-2 infection. Via MiXCR, TCRdb re-called the 5' RACE reads, giving one row per CDR3 protein. Of 75,000 to 95,000 distinct CDR3 sequences detected, 16% appear once; the ten largest clones hold about 5%. Sequenced here: whole blood, sampled at baseline. The receptors here all came from an adult who was a healthcare worker with PCR-confirmed SARS-CoV-2 infection or an uninfected control (not recorded which).

This clonotype was recorded a few times. At one boundary the junction diverges from the germline segment, which might be a read error. V and J are TRBV7-9 and TRBJ2-3, with no clear D. This CDR3 comprises 11 residues. Germline assignment: CDR1 SEHNR and CDR2 FQNEAQ (reference sequence). The CDR3 loop is CASESDHTQYF. The CDR3, as DNA: TGTGCCAGCGAATCTGACCATACACAGTATTTT.

In nucleotides, the CDR3 is TGTGCCAGCAGCAAAGACGAGCAGTACTTC. This gives the protein CASSKDEQYF. The V call is TRBV21-1, the J call TRBJ2-7. TRBV21-1 is shown as a pseudogene. CDR3 length: 10 residues.

This clonotype was counted a few times. The chain combines TRBV5-4 with TRBJ1-2; D gene ambiguous. From germline, CDR1 is SGHNT and CDR2 YYREEE (reference sequence). Trimming left V 0 bases short and J 5 bases short, with 14 bases between. This CDR3 comprises 15 residues. The chain's CDR3 is CASSLAGSILYGYTF. DNA for the CDR3: TGTGCCAGCAGCTTGGCCGGCAGCATATTGTATGGCTACACCTTC.

There are a few counts of this clonotype. J is TRBJ2-1 and V is TRBV6-6, with 11 bases identical to TRBD2. In germline, CDR1 is MNHNY, CDR2 SVGAGI (reference sequence). This CDR3 contains 15 residues. Trimming cost V 0 bases and J 7 bases; bases outside gene matches: 2. As DNA, the CDR3 is TGTGCCAGCAGTTACTCGAGACTAGCGGGGAATGAGCAGTTCTTC. Protein sequence: CASSYSRLAGNEQFF.

The V call is TRBV5-6, the J call TRBJ2-7; 9 nucleotides agree with TRBD2. The length of the CDR3 is 15 residues. The V and J ends lost 1 base and 1 base, in that order; junction bases with no gene match: 3. Germline CDR1 reads SGHDT; CDR2 reads YYEEEE. This CDR3 is CASSLRTSVSYEQYF. The CDR3 nucleotides are TGTGCCAGCAGCTTGCGGACTAGCGTTTCCTACGAGCAGTACTTC.

The V gene is TRBV28, the J gene TRBJ2-2, with a possible D match to TRBD2 (6 bases). The V end was cut by 3 bases, the J end by 3 bases, with 17 bases between. Per germline, CDR1 MDHEN and CDR2 SYDVKM. The CDR3 contains 17 residues. The CDR3 coding sequence is TGTGCCAGCAGTTTCTTGGACTACGCAACCCACACCGGGGAGCTGTTTTTT. This gives the protein CASSFLDYATHTGELFF.

This clonotype was found a few times. The V and J genes are TRBV7-9 and TRBJ2-1; 7 bases align to TRBD2. The CDR3 contains 13 residues. V lost 5 bases and J lost 8; bases outside the gene matches: 6. Germline V CDR1 and CDR2: SEHNR, FQNEAQ (reference sequence). Written as DNA, the CDR3 is TGTGCCAGCAGCCGGGACTATTCGGATGAGCAGTTCTTC. Translated, it gives CASSRDYSDEQFF.

The chain joins TRBV12-3 or TRBV12-4 to TRBJ2-7; tentative D call: TRBD2 (5 bases). The CDR3 has 14 amino acids. V was shortened by 8 bases and J by 1 base, with 15 bases between the two germline ends. CDR3 sequence: CASGRTGSSYEQYF. The CDR3 DNA is TGTGCCAGCGGAAGGACTGGATCTTCCTACGAGCAGTACTTC.

The table lists this clonotype with many counts. The chain employs TRBV7-6 and TRBJ2-5, with D possibly being TRBD2 (5 bases). CDR1 and CDR2 from the germline V gene are SGHVS and FNYEAQ. Deletions cut 4 bases from V and 1 base from J, with 13 bases between. The CDR3 extends over 15 amino acids. In nucleotides, the CDR3 is TGTGCCAGCAGCTCCGGACTTTTTTCCCAAGAGACCCAGTACTTC. Its translation is CASSSGLFSQETQYF.

The rearrangement joins TRBV2 to TRBJ2-4, with D perhaps TRBD1 (5 bases). V was clipped by 5 bases and J by 1 base, with 12 bases between them. This CDR3 comprises 15 residues. In germline, CDR1 is SNHLY, CDR2 FYNNEI. The CDR3 DNA reads as TGTGCCAGCAGTTCAGGGCTAGACGCCAAAAACATTCAGTACTTC. It yields the protein CASSSGLDAKNIQYF.

The sample holds a few counts of this clonotype. This chain connects TRBV18 to TRBJ1-5; D possibly corresponds to TRBD1 (5 bases). Between the trimmed V and J ends, which lost 6 bases and 5 bases, there was a span of 11 bases. There are 13 residues in the CDR3. In germline, CDR1 is KGHSH, CDR2 LQKENI. CDR3 bases: TGTGCCAGCTCGCCGGACACCGATCAGCCCCAGCATTTT. Residues: CASSPDTDQPQHF.

The rearrangement links TRBV12-3 or TRBV12-4 to TRBJ2-7; D gene ambiguous. Deletions cut 8 bases from V and 0 bases from J, with 17 bases between. There are 15 residues in the CDR3. The CDR3 here is CASGYQGLNSYEQYF. CDR3 DNA sequence: TGTGCCAGCGGCTACCAAGGGCTTAACTCCTACGAGCAGTACTTC.

The rearrangement uses TRBV29-1 and TRBJ2-4, with 9 bases matching TRBD1. The CDR3 sequence is 13 residues long. V lost 7 bases and J lost 8; bases outside the gene matches: 9. Germline CDR1 is SQVTM and CDR2 is ANQGSEA. The CDR3 coding sequence is TGCAGCGGCGGTGACAGGGGGGGCGACATTCAGTACTTC. It translates to CSGGDRGGDIQYF.

This clonotype was seen repeatedly, ten times or more. The chain recombines TRBV4-2 with TRBJ2-7, with TRBD1 as a possible D gene (6 bases). Germline CDR1 LGHNA, CDR2 YNFKEQ. Trimming took off 0 bases at V and 0 bases at J, with 9 bases between the two ends. The CDR3 spans 15 residues. CDR3 protein: CASSQEGTSSYEQYF. In nucleotides, the CDR3 is TGTGCCAGCAGCCAAGAGGGGACAAGCTCCTACGAGCAGTACTTC.

Many counts were recorded for this clonotype. The gene calls are TRBV14 and TRBJ2-3; no definite D call. Per germline, CDR1 SGHDN and CDR2 FVKESK. Trimming pared 5 bases from V and 9 bases from J, leaving 15 bases between. The CDR3 loop spans 13 amino acids. CDR3 nucleotide sequence: TGTGCCAGCAGCTTGCCGCGCGGTAGAACGCAGTATTTT. It translates to CASSLPRGRTQYF.

The table lists this clonotype with a few counts. The rearrangement uses TRBV7-2 and TRBJ2-1; D unresolved. The CDR3 extends over 11 amino acids. The V end was cut by 5 bases, the J end by 6 bases, with 5 bases between. Looked up from germline, CDR1 is SGHTA and CDR2 is FQGNSA. The CDR3 DNA follows: TGTGCCAGCAGCGTACGCAATGAGCAGTTCTTC. It codes for CASSVRNEQFF.

The V call is TRBV10-3, the J call TRBJ2-7, with TRBD2 matching 9 bases. The germline gives CDR1 ENHRY, CDR2 SYGVKD. This CDR3 is 14 amino acids long. Trimming removed 7 bases from V and 5 bases from J; junction bases left unmatched: 9. For the CDR3, the DNA is TGTGCCATCAAGATGGAGACTAGCGGAAACGAGCAGTACTTC. This sequence encodes CAIKMETSGNEQYF.

This clonotype was seen many times. The J gene is TRBJ1-2, the V gene TRBV4-2; TRBD1 is a possible D gene (5 bases). V lost 1 base to trimming and J lost 6 bases, with 15 bases between them. CDR1 and CDR2 (germline): LGHNA, YNFKEQ. This CDR3 has 15 amino acids. The CDR3 DNA sequence: TGTGCCAGCAGCCAAGTTGGCGGGGGAATGGATGGCTACACCTTC. Translating gives CASSQVGGGMDGYTF.

This clonotype was found a few times. V and J are TRBV6-6 and TRBJ2-5; D unclear. Germline values: CDR1 MNHNY, CDR2 SVGAGI (reference sequence). The V gene lost 5 bases and the J gene lost 2 bases, with 9 bases spanning the gap. The CDR3 consists of 13 residues. The CDR3 nucleotides are TGTGCCAGCAGTCTTATAGAGCAAGAGACCCAGTACTTC. As protein: CASSLIEQETQYF.

The table lists this clonotype with a few counts. The chain recombines TRBV28 with TRBJ1-1; 7 bases are a match to TRBD1. CDR3 size: 15 residues. V shed 6 bases and J 3 bases; nucleotides not matched to a gene: 10. Germline CDR1 and CDR2: MDHEN and SYDVKM. The CDR3 reads CASSSIMDRYTEAFF. The CDR3 DNA is TGTGCCAGCAGCTCGATTATGGACAGGTACACTGAAGCTTTCTTT.

This clonotype was observed a few times. This rearrangement joins TRBV5-1 to TRBJ2-1, with TRBD2 matching over 9 bases. Germline-derived CDR1 and CDR2 are SGHRS and YFSETQ. V dropped 1 base and J dropped 7; count of bases not matched to a gene: 9. The CDR3 has 16 residues. The CDR3 DNA sequence: TGCGCCAGCAGCTTGATGGCCGGGACTAGCATAAATGAGCAGTTCTTC. Its protein product is CASSLMAGTSINEQFF.